The TCR beta chain under discussion was sequenced for a study of blood T cell repertoires in COVID-19. Clones were read by immunoSEQ multiplex PCR, and TCRdb kept only the in-frame ones, dropping some. The sample has approximately 120,000 clones; around 83% are singletons. This CDR3 has 14 residues. V dropped 3 bases and J dropped 4 bases, with 11 bases sitting between them. Per germline, CDR1 MDHEN and CDR2 SYDVKM. Enrolled during active infection, Seattle patients were then followed longitudinally. The chain couples TRBV28 to TRBJ2-3; tentative D call: TRBD1 (5 bases). Sequencing was done on a sample of peripheral blood. The sequence was obtained from a woman over 75 with COVID-19, enrolled during active disease. CDR3 region: CASSFVRVSDTQYF. For the CDR3, the DNA is TGTGCCAGCAGTTTTGTCAGGGTCTCAGATACGCAGTATTTT.